The rows below give T cell receptor beta chains drawn from one sample of a study of radiation and T cells in renal cell carcinoma. The table came from immunoSEQ multiplex PCR; TCRdb's copy has only in-frame clones and leaves some out. The sample includes around 46,000 clones, roughly four fifths of them seen just once. The sequencing used blood, collected from a patient whose treatment included radiotherapy and nephrectomy. These receptors were obtained from a woman aged 70-85 years with renal cell carcinoma. CDR3s include the opening cysteine and the closing phenylalanine or tryptophan. Fields, in order: J gene, clone size, V gene, D gene, CDR3 DNA, CDR3 protein. D genes are given only for firm matches. Clone size appears in some rows only: once, few, many, or a class for an expanded clone.

>TRBJ2-5|.|TRBV9|.
TGTGCCAGCAGCGCCTCGATGGTCCTTCAAGAGACCCAGTACTTC
CASSASMVLQETQYF
>TRBJ2-5|.|TRBV5-1|TRBD1
TGCGCCAGCAGCCTAACAGGGGGCCCTGAAGAGACCCAGTACTTC
CASSLTGGPEETQYF
>TRBJ2-5|.|TRBV14|.
TGTGCCAGCAGCCAAAATCGTGGGTTGTACCAAGAGACCCAGTACTTC
CASSQNRGLYQETQYF
>TRBJ2-1|few|TRBV6-5|.
TGTGCCAGCAGTCACGGCAGTGGAGATGAGCAGTTCTTC
CASSHGSGDEQFF
>TRBJ2-1|.|TRBV7-9|.
TGTGCCAGCAGCGCCCGGCAGGGGTGGAATGAGCAGTTCTTC
CASSARQGWNEQFF
>TRBJ2-1|.|TRBV19|TRBD2
TGTGCCAGTAGAGGGGGGTCTATAGCGGGAGGCACTTCTTACAATGAGCAGTTCTTC
CASRGGSIAGGTSYNEQFF
>TRBJ2-3|.|TRBV2|.
TGTGCCAGCAGCGACAAGACTAGCACAGATACGCAGTATTTT
CASSDKTSTDTQYF
>TRBJ2-2|.|TRBV7-8|.
TGTGCCAGCAGCCCGATACTCGGACCCCTCGCCAAGGGTGGCGGGGAGCTGTTTTTT
CASSPILGPLAKGGGELFF
>TRBJ2-7|.|TRBV29-1|.
TGCAGCGTTGGAACTCCGACGGGGGGCGGGGACGAGCAGTACTTC
CSVGTPTGGGDEQYF
>TRBJ1-5|.|TRBV15|.
TGTGCCACCAGCAGAGATCGACGAGGGAGCAGCAATCAGCCCCAGCATTTT
CATSRDRRGSSNQPQHF
>TRBJ1-2|.|TRBV19|TRBD1
TGTGCCAGTAGTACGTCGGGACAGCTCCTTAACTATGGCTACACCTTC
CASSTSGQLLNYGYTF
>TRBJ1-4|few|TRBV9|TRBD1
TGTGCCAGCAGCTTATGGACAGGCGCACGTAATGAAAAACTGTTTTTT
CASSLWTGARNEKLFF
>TRBJ2-7|.|TRBV6-5|.
TGTGCCAGCAGTTACTCGAGCCCAGTGGACGAGCAGTACTTC
CASSYSSPVDEQYF
>TRBJ1-3|once|TRBV7-2|.
TGTGCCAGCAGCTGGGACCTCTCTGGAAACACCATATATTTT
CASSWDLSGNTIYF
>TRBJ2-1|few|TRBV23-1|.
TGCGCCAGCAGTCAATTCCCCCCTCGCTCCTACAATGAGCAGTTCTTC
CASSQFPPRSYNEQFF
>TRBJ2-1|.|TRBV7-2|.
TGTGCCAGCAGCCCCACGGACTACAATGAGCAGTTCTTC
CASSPTDYNEQFF
>TRBJ1-3|.|TRBV19|.
TGTGCCAGTAGTCCAAGGACGGGCGGCTCTGGAAACACCATATATTTT
CASSPRTGGSGNTIYF
>TRBJ2-2|few|TRBV4-1|.
TGCGCCAGCAGCCAAGGGGGTAGCGCTACTTACACCGGGGAGCTGTTTTTT
CASSQGGSATYTGELFF
>TRBJ2-5|once|TRBV7-2|.
TGTGCCAGCAGTCTTGGAGGGGGGCCTGGAGAGACCCAGTACTTC
CASSLGGGPGETQYF
>TRBJ1-2|.|TRBV10-3|.
TGTGCCATCAGTGAATCCCACGGCTGGGGCAGAGGCTACACCTTC
CAISESHGWGRGYTF
>TRBJ2-3|.|TRBV7-7|.
TGTGCCAGCAGCTTGCAGGGTGACGGGGATACGCAGTATTTT
CASSLQGDGDTQYF
>TRBJ1-1|.|TRBV14|.
TGTGCCAGCAGCCCCCGCGGGGGACCGACTGAAGCTTTCTTT
CASSPRGGPTEAFF
>TRBJ2-1|.|TRBV2|.
TGTGCCAGCAGTGAAGTTATAGTACAGCTAGAGGATGAGCAGTTCTTC
CASSEVIVQLEDEQFF
>TRBJ2-3|.|TRBV9|.
TGTGCCAGCAGCGTAGGGGATCCGGCCTCCCGGCTTTGGGATACGCAGTATTTT
CASSVGDPASRLWDTQYF
>TRBJ2-7|.|TRBV7-9|TRBD2
TGTGCCAGCAGCTTAGAGGGTAGCGGGGGCTCCTACGAGCAGTACTTC
CASSLEGSGGSYEQYF
>TRBJ2-5|few|TRBV2|TRBD2
TGTGCCAGCAGTGAAAGCGGACTAGCGGGAGGGCATGAGACCCAGTACTTC
CASSESGLAGGHETQYF
>TRBJ2-4|.|TRBV5-5|.
TGTGCCAGCAGCGTACTCATGGAAGGGGACATTCAGTACTTC
CASSVLMEGDIQYF
>TRBJ2-1|.|TRBV6-5|.
TGTGCCAGCAGATATAGGCACGATAACTACAATGAGCAGTTCTTC
CASRYRHDNYNEQFF
>TRBJ1-1|.|TRBV29-1|TRBD1
TGCAGCGTTGAAGATCCTGCGGCAGGGGGGTCTTCGGACACTGAAGCTTTCTTT
CSVEDPAAGGSSDTEAFF
>TRBJ2-3|.|TRBV7-2|TRBD2
TGTGCCAGCAGCCCGGGGACTAGCGAGTTCACAGATACGCAGTATTTT
CASSPGTSEFTDTQYF
>TRBJ2-2|.|TRBV4-1|TRBD1
TGCGCCAGCAGCCAAGAACGGACAGGGTATACCGGGGAGCTGTTTTTT
CASSQERTGYTGELFF
>TRBJ2-7|.|TRBV7-2|TRBD1
TGTGCCAGCAGCATTCCGGGACAGGGGACCTACGAGCAGTACTTC
CASSIPGQGTYEQYF
>TRBJ1-4|once|TRBV29-1|.
TGCAGCGTTGAGTCCCCCGGTGACCAGGGAACTAATGAAAAACTGTTTTTT
CSVESPGDQGTNEKLFF
>TRBJ2-3|once|TRBV4-2|.
TGTGCCAGCAGCCAAGACGGGCTGGGAAGCACAGATACGCAGTATTTT
CASSQDGLGSTDTQYF
>TRBJ2-1|once|TRBV14|.
TGTGCCAGCAGCCAATCGTCTTACAATGAGCAGTTCTTC
CASSQSSYNEQFF
>TRBJ1-5|.|TRBV5-8|TRBD1
TGTGCCAGCAGCCGCACAGGGACAGGGGACAATCAGCCCCAGCATTTT
CASSRTGTGDNQPQHF
>TRBJ2-5|.|TRBV9|TRBD1
TGTGCCAGCAGCGCGGGACAGGGGTTAGAGACCCAGTACTTC
CASSAGQGLETQYF
>TRBJ2-5|.|TRBV7-2|.
TGTGCCAGCAGCTTCATCCCTAGCGTACAAGAGACCCAGTACTTC
CASSFIPSVQETQYF
>TRBJ2-2|.|TRBV19|.
TGTGCCAGTAAAGGGGGTCGGAACACCGGGGAGCTGTTTTTT
CASKGGRNTGELFF
>TRBJ2-7|once|TRBV10-3|.
TGTGCCATCAGTGAGGGGCCTCGCTCCTACGAGCAGTACTTC
CAISEGPRSYEQYF
>TRBJ2-7|.|TRBV5-8|.
TGTGCCAGCAGCTTGGGACTACTTCTCACCTACGAGCAGTACTTC
CASSLGLLLTYEQYF
>TRBJ2-5|once|TRBV7-9|TRBD2
TGTGCCAGCAGCCCCCGGGGACTAGCGGGAGTTGAGACCCAGTACTTC
CASSPRGLAGVETQYF